This T cell receptor (beta chain) appears in the sequencing data of a study of control samples from healthy donors and cancer patients. Here immunoSEQ multiplex PCR was the method, and the copy in TCRdb shows in-frame clones only, minus some. The table shows about 120,000 clones, with over 75% occurring only once. Sequences were obtained from blood. This receptor was obtained from a man aged 18 to 29 in good health.

CDR3 DNA: TGTGCCAGCAGCTTAGAAACTAGGGCAGTGGAGACCCAGTACTTC. It specifies CASSLETRAVETQYF. The chain is built from TRBV7-8 and TRBJ2-5, with D possibly TRBD2 on 5 matching bases. Trimming shortened V by 1 base and J by 5 bases, and 14 bases separated the two germline ends. The CDR3 extends over 15 amino acids. Germline CDR1 is SGHVS and CDR2 is FQNEAQ.